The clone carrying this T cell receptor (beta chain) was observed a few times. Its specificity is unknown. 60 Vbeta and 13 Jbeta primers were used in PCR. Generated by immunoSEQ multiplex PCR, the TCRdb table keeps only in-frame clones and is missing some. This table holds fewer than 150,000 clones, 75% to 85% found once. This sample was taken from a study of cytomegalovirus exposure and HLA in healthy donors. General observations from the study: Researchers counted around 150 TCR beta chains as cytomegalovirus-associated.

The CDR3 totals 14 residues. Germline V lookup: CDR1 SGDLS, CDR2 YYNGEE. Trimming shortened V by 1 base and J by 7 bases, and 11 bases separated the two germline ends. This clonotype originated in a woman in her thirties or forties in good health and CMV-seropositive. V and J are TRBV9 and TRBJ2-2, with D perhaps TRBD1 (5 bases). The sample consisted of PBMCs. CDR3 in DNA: TGTGCCAGCAGCGTAACAAGGGGTCACGGGGAGCTGTTTTTT. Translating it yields CASSVTRGHGELFF.